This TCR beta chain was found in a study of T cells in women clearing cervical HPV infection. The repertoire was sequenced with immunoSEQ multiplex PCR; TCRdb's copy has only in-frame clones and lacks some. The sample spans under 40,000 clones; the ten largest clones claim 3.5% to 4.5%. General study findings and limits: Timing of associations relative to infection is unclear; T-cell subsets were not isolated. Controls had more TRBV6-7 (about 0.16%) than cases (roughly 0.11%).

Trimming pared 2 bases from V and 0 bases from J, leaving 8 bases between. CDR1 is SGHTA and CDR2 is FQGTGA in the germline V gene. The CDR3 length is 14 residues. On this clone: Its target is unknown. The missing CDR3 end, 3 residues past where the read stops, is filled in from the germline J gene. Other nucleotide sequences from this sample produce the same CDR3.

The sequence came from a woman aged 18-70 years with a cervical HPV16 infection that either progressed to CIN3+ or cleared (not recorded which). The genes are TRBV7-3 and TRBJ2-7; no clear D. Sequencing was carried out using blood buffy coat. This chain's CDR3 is CASSLGHGSYEQYF. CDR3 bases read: TGTGCCAGCAGCTTAGGCCATGGCTCCTACGAG.